This T cell receptor (beta chain) was profiled in a study of OX40 agonist ivuxolimab in advanced cancers. A note on the overall study: Ivuxolimab was a fully human IgG2 agonistic monoclonal antibody targeting the costimulatory receptor OX40 (CD134). Intravenous ivuxolimab was administered to patients every 2 weeks at six dose levels: 0.01, 0.1, 0.3, 1.5, 3 and 10 mg/kg. Of the approximately 50 dose-escalation patients, hepatocellular carcinoma was present in approximately 20, melanoma in roughly 15, renal cell carcinoma in 9 and head and neck cancer in 9. A male proportion of roughly 80% and a mean age of about 60 years, ranging from 23 to 79, were recorded for the dose-escalation cohort. Prior anti-PD-1, anti-PD-L1 or anti-CTLA-4 therapy was permitted, and checkpoint inhibitors had been received by 30% to 40% of dose-escalation patients. Three dose-escalation patients achieved partial responses, one with hepatocellular carcinoma and two with cutaneous melanoma. Peripheral TCRbeta sequencing aimed to test whether ivuxolimab altered TCR sequence diversity and caused clonal T-cell expansion. The monotherapy dose-escalation portion (N = 52 patients) of the phase I ivuxolimab trial is reported in the paper. The paper's findings and limits, for the study overall: At doses from 0.1 to 3.0 mg/kg, clonal expansion was seen in both CD4+ and CD8+ blood T cells between baseline and week 6. The antigen specificity of the clonally expanded peripheral T cells was not determined. In the 0.1-3.0 mg/kg groups, partial responders had among the lowest normalized peripheral clonal expansion, particularly in CD8+ T cells. After ivuxolimab, expanded clones were on average more numerous among CD8+ T cells than among CD4+ T cells. Low levels of normalized T-cell clonal expansion were also seen in some patients who did not respond.

According to the germline V gene, CDR1 reads SGHRS and CDR2 reads YFSETQ. V and J are trimmed by 3 bases and 1 base, and the gene matches miss 3 bases of the junction. Reading from cysteine to phenylalanine, the CDR3 counts 15 amino acids. The entry retains the CDR3 DNA only, 45 bases that are in frame from base 1. Patients with a history of autoimmune disease or receiving systemic immunosuppression were excluded from the trial. Peripheral blood for TCR sequencing was drawn from every dose cohort at baseline, at cycle 4 day 1 and at cycle 7 day 1. The samples were drawn from a first-in-human, open-label, multicenter phase I dose-escalation trial of ivuxolimab. Adults with locally advanced or metastatic head and neck squamous cell, hepatocellular, melanoma or renal cell carcinoma were enrolled in the trial. Before TCR sequencing, CD4+ and CD8+ T cells were separately sorted from peripheral blood. A note on this clone: Its antigen has not been determined. Within one base of it there is no much larger clone, and no base qualities were kept.

Genomic DNA was isolated from the sorted cells so that the TCRbeta CDR3 region could be sequenced. The immunoSEQ Assay was used to sequence the TCRbeta CDR3 regions. Drawn from immuneACCESS, this table holds only the in-frame rearrangements with V and J called that TCRdb kept. Clones are partly lost; checked studies trace under half to an unresolved V gene and leave the rest unexplained. The table for this sample lists over 100,000 clones; 80% to 90% of them were counted only once. Roughly 0.59% of the sample rests with the top ten. The chain is encoded by TRBV5-1 joined to TRBJ2-5; the junction holds 10 bases that match TRBD1. The clonotype originates from an adult with an advanced solid tumor such as melanoma, head and neck, liver or kidney cancer. The material sequenced was CD4+ or CD8+ T cells sorted from blood, taken in a trial of the OX40 agonist ivuxolimab. CDR3 reads: CASSSGTGAQETQYF. The base sequence is TGCGCCAGCAGCTCCGGGACAGGGGCCCAAGAGACCCAGTACTTC.